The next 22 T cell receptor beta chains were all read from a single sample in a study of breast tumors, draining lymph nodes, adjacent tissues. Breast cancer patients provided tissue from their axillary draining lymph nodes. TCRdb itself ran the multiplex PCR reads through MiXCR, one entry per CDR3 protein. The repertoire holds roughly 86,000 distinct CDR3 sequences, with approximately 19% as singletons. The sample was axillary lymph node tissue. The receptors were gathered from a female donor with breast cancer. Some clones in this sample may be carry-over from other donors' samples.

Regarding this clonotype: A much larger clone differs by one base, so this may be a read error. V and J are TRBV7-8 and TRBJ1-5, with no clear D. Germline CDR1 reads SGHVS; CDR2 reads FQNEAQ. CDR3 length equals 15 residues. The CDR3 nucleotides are TGTGTCAGCAGCTTAGGTGGCATTAGCAATCAGCCCCAGCATTTT. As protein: CVSSLGGISNQPQHF.

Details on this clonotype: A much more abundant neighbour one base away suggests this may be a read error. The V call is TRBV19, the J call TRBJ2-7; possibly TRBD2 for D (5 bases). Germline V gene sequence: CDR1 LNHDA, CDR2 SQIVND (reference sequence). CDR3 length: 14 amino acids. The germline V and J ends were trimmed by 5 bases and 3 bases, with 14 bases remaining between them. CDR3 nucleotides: TGTGCCAGTAGTTCCGCTAGCAGGAGCTACGAGCAGTACTTC. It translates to CASSSASRSYEQYF.

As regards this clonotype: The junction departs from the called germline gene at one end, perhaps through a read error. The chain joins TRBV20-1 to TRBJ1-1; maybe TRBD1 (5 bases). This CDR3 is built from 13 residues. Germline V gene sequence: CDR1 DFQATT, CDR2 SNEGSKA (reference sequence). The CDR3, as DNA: TGCAGTGCCGACCGACAGAGGAACGCTGAAGCTTTCTTT. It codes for CSADRQRNAEAFF.

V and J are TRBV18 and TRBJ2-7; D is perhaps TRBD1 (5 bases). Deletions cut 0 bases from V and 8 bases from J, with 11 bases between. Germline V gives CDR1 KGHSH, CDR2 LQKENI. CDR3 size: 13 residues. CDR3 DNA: TGTGCCAGCTCACCACCCCAGGGAAGCAAGCAGTACTTC. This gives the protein CASSPPQGSKQYF.

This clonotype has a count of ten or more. The CDR3 DNA reads as TGTGCCAGCAGCTCATTCGTGGGAGAGACCCAGTACTTC. This encodes CASSSFVGETQYF. The genes are TRBV5-4 and TRBJ2-5; D not certain. The V gene lost 3 bases and the J gene lost 4 bases, with 10 bases spanning the gap. The CDR3 sequence is 13 residues long. Germline V gene sequence: CDR1 SGHNT, CDR2 YYREEE (reference sequence).

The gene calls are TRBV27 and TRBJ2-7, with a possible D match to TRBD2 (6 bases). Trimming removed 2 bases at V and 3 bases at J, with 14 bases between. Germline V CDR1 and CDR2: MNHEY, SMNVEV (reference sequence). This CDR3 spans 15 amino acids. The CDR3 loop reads CASSLAGSPGYEQYF. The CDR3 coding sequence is TGTGCCAGCAGTTTAGCGGGATCCCCGGGCTACGAGCAGTACTTC.

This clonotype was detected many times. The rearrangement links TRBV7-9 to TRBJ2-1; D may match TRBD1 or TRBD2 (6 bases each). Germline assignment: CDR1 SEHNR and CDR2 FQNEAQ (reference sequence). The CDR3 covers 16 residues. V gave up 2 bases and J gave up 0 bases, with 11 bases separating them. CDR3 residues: CASSLYSGASYNEQFF. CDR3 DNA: TGTGCCAGCAGCTTATATTCGGGGGCCTCCTACAATGAGCAGTTCTTC.

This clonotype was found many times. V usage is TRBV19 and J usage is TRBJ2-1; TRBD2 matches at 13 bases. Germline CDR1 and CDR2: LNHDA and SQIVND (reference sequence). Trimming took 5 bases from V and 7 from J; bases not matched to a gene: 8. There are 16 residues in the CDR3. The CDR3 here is CASSFFRLAGGNEQFF. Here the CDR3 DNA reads TGTGCCAGTAGTTTCTTCCGACTAGCGGGGGGTAATGAGCAGTTCTTC.

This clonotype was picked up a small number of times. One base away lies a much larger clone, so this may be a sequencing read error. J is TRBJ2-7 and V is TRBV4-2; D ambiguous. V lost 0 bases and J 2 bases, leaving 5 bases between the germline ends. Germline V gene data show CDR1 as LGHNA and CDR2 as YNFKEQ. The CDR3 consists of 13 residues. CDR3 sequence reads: CASSQDSPYEQYF. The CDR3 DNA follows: TGTGCCAGCAGCCAAGATTCTCCCTACGAGCAGTACTTC.

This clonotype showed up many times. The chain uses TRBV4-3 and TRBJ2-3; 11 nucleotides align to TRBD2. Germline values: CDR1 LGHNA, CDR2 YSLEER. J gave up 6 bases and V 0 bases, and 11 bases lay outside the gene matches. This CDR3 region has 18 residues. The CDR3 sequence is CASSQDGTSGRGGDTQYF. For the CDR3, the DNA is TGCGCCAGCAGCCAAGATGGAACTAGCGGGAGAGGGGGGGATACGCAGTATTTT.

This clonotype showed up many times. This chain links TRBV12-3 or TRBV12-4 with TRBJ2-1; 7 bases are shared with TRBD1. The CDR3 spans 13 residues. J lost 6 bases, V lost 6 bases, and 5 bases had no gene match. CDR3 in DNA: TGTGCCAGCAGGGAGACAGGGCTCAATGAGCAGTTCTTC. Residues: CASRETGLNEQFF.

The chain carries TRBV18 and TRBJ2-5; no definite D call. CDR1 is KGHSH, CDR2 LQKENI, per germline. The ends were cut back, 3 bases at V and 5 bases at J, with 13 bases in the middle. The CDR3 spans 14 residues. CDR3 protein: CASSPSASVETQYF. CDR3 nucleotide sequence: TGTGCCAGCTCACCTTCAGCTAGTGTGGAGACCCAGTACTTC.

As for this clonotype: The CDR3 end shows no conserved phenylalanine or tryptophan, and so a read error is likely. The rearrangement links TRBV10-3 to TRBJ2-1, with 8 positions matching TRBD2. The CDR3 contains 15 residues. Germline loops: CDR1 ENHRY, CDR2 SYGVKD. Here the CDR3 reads CAINERLAGENEQFL. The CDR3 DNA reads TGTGCCATCAATGAGAGGCTAGCGGGTGAGAATGAGCAGTTCCTC.

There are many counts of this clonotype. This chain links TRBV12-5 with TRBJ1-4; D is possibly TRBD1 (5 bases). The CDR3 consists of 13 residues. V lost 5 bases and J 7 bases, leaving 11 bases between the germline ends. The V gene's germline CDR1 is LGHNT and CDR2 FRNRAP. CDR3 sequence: CASGRGRLEKLFF. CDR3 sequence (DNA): TGTGCTAGTGGTCGGGGCCGACTTGAAAAACTGTTTTTT.

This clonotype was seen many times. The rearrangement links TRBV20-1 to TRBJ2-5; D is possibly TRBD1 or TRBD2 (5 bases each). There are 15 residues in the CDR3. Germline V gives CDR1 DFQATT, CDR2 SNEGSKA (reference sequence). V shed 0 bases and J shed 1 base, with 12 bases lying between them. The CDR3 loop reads CSARDLGAAQETQYF. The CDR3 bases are TGCAGTGCTAGAGATCTCGGGGCTGCCCAAGAGACCCAGTACTTC.

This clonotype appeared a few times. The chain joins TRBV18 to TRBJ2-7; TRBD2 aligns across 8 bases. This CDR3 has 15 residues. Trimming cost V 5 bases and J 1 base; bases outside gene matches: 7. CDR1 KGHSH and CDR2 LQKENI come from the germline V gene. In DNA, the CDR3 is TGTGCCAGCTCAGCTAGCGGGCCGAATTCCTACGAGCAGTACTTC. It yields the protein CASSASGPNSYEQYF.

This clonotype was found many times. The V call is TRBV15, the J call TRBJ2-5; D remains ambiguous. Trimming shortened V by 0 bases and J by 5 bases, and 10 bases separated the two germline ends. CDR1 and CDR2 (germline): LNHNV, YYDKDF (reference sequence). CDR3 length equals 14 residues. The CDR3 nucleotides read TGTGCCACCAGCAGAGATTTTTCTTCCGAGACCCAGTACTTC. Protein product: CATSRDFSSETQYF.

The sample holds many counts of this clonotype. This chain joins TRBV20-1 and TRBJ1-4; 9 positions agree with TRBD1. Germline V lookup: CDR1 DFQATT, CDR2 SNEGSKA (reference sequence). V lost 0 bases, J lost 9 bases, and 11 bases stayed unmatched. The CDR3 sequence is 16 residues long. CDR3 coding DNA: TGCAGTGCTAGAGATCTACGGAGACAGGGGGTGCAAAAACTGTTTTTT. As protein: CSARDLRRQGVQKLFF.

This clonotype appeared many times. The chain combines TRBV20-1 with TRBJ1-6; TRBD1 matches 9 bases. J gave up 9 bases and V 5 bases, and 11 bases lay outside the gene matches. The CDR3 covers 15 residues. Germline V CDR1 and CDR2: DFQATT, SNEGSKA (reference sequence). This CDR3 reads CSASPRGTGFSPLHF. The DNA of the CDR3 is TGCAGTGCTTCCCCTCGGGGGACAGGGTTTTCACCCCTCCACTTT.

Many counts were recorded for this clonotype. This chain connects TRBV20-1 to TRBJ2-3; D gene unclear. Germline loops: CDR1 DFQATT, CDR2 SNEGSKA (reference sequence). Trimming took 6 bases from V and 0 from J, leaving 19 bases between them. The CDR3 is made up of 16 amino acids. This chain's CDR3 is CSAGEYSISSTDTQYF. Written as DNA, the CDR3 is TGCAGTGCAGGCGAGTATAGCATTTCTAGCACAGATACGCAGTATTTT.

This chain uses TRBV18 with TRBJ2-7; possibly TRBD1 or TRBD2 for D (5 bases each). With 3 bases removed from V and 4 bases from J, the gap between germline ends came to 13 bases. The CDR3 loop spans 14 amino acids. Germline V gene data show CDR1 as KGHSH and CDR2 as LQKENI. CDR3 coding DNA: TGTGCCAGCTCACCCCAGAGGGGCGGATACGAGCAGTACTTC. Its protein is CASSPQRGGYEQYF.

CDR3 protein: CASSPNTYGADTQYF. The CDR3 DNA is TGCGCCAGCAGCCCTAACACATATGGGGCAGATACGCAGTATTTT. V usage is TRBV5-1 and J usage is TRBJ2-3; no definite D call. CDR1 is SGHRS and CDR2 is YFSETQ in the germline V gene. Trimming pared 4 bases from V and 4 bases from J, leaving 16 bases between. This CDR3 is 15 amino acids long.